This paragraph covers one T cell receptor beta chain sequence. Germline CDR1 and CDR2: SNHLY and FYNNEI. Trimming cost V 4 bases and J 4 bases, with 13 bases left between them. This CDR3 contains 14 residues. This record comes from a study of T cells after posttransplantation cyclophosphamide. Busulfan-fludarabine conditioning, marrow transplant, and cyclophosphamide on days +3 and +4 were administered. Assay used: immunoSEQ multiplex PCR; TCRdb lists only in-frame clones, some missing. The sample gives some 17,000 clones, roughly nine tenths of which show up once; roughly 0.58% is in the top ten. This material consisted of CD4+ T cells sorted from blood, taken after allogeneic stem cell transplant with posttransplant cyclophosphamide. This sequence joins TRBV2 and TRBJ1-2; unclear D gene. This receptor was taken from a male patient aged 60-70 years who received an allogeneic stem cell transplant from a related donor and was CMV-positive. The graft donor may have given rise to some T cells. CDR3 sequence reads: CASSAGEWGYGYTF. In nucleotides, the CDR3 is TGTGCCAGCAGTGCCGGGGAGTGGGGCTATGGCTACACCTTC.